This T cell receptor (beta chain) appears in the sequencing data of a study of blood T cell repertoires in COVID-19. About the research overall: From T cells, B-cell-depleted T cells, or PBMCs came the material, which was cDNA or gDNA.

CDR1 SGHRS and CDR2 YFSETQ come from the germline V gene. Trimming cost V 5 bases and J 4 bases; bases outside gene matches: 11. The CDR3 is 16 residues long. This table comes from immunoSEQ multiplex PCR, and its TCRdb copy is limited to in-frame clones, with some not included. The table records 98,000 or so clones, roughly 85% of them present only once. Sequencing was done on a sample of peripheral blood. The genes are TRBV5-1 and TRBJ2-1, with 8 bases aligning to TRBD2. The sequence was obtained from a human donor in a cohort sampled during active COVID-19. CDR3 sequence: CASRSGGGPLYNEQFF. The CDR3 bases are TGCGCCAGCAGAAGTGGCGGGGGGCCATTGTACAATGAGCAGTTCTTC.